The rows below give T cell receptor beta chains drawn from one sample of a study of prognosis after radiotherapy for stage I lung cancer. TCRdb re-called the multiplex PCR reads through MiXCR, storing one row per CDR3 protein. Here the sample spans approximately 17,000 distinct CDR3 sequences, over 40% being singletons. The sequences come from PBMCs, collected before or after stereotactic body radiation therapy (not recorded which). These receptors all stem from a donor at least 50 years old with non-small cell lung cancer. Each CDR3 is given with its conserved first and last residue. The order of the fields is clone size, J gene, V gene, D gene, CDR3 protein, CDR3 DNA. The D gene is left open where the match is weak. Clone size is shown for a subset of rows, as once, few, many or a class of expanded clone.

clone size: -; J gene: TRBJ2-7; V gene: TRBV6-2/TRBV6-3; D gene: TRBD1; CDR3 protein: CASSRGQTYSYEQYF; CDR3 DNA: TGTGCCAGCAGTCGGGGACAGACGTACTCCTACGAGCAGTACTTC
clone size: many; J gene: TRBJ1-1; V gene: TRBV18; D gene: -; CDR3 protein: CASSPQVLNTEAFF; CDR3 DNA: TGTGCCAGCTCACCGCAGGTTCTGAACACTGAAGCTTTCTTT
clone size: -; J gene: TRBJ2-2; V gene: TRBV7-9; D gene: -; CDR3 protein: CASSPNRANTGELFF; CDR3 DNA: TGTGCCAGCAGCCCGAACAGGGCGAACACCGGGGAGCTGTTTTTT
clone size: -; J gene: TRBJ2-5; V gene: TRBV20-1; D gene: TRBD2; CDR3 protein: CSAREGTSGGPETQYF; CDR3 DNA: TGCAGTGCTAGAGAAGGAACGTCGGGAGGTCCGGAGACCCAGTACTTC
clone size: -; J gene: TRBJ2-7; V gene: TRBV6-4; D gene: TRBD1; CDR3 protein: CASSERDRGSYEQYF; CDR3 DNA: TGTGCCAGCAGTGAAAGGGACAGGGGGTCCTACGAGCAGTACTTC
clone size: many; J gene: TRBJ1-2; V gene: TRBV12-3/TRBV12-4; D gene: -; CDR3 protein: CASSLPAHYGYTF; CDR3 DNA: TGTGCCAGCAGTTTACCGGCCCACTATGGCTACACCTTC
clone size: -; J gene: TRBJ1-1; V gene: TRBV20-1; D gene: -; CDR3 protein: CRGDSDRNTEAFF; CDR3 DNA: TGCCGCGGGGACTCGGACAGGAACACTGAAGCTTTCTTT
clone size: many; J gene: TRBJ2-5; V gene: TRBV25-1; D gene: TRBD2; CDR3 protein: CARALRGGQETQYF; CDR3 DNA: TGTGCCAGAGCTTTGCGGGGGGGTCAAGAGACCCAGTACTTC
clone size: -; J gene: TRBJ2-4; V gene: TRBV19; D gene: -; CDR3 protein: CASSMARENIQYF; CDR3 DNA: TGTGCCAGTAGTATGGCCAGGGAAAACATTCAGTACTTC
clone size: many; J gene: TRBJ2-5; V gene: TRBV29-1; D gene: -; CDR3 protein: CSVELVGETQYF; CDR3 DNA: TGCAGCGTTGAACTAGTCGGAGAGACCCAGTACTTC
clone size: hyperexpanded; J gene: TRBJ2-1; V gene: TRBV19; D gene: TRBD2; CDR3 protein: CASSTGTSGTSFF; CDR3 DNA: TGTGCCAGTAGCACCGGGACTAGCGGGACCTCGTTCTTC